This T cell receptor beta chain was identified in a study of blood T cell repertoires in COVID-19. Background on the study: Acute and convalescent COVID-19 samples came from the United States, Italy and Spain.

The V and J ends lost 4 bases and 1 base respectively, with 10 bases between them. CDR1 and CDR2 (germline): SQVTM, ANQGSEA. The CDR3 has 13 residues. Some clones are missing from TCRdb's copy, which holds only in-frame ones; the method was immunoSEQ multiplex PCR. The sample includes about 200,000 clones, almost 90% of them seen just once. The rearrangement joins TRBV29-1 to TRBJ1-1; the D gene is possibly TRBD1 (5 bases). The clonotype originates from a young man with active or convalescent COVID-19. Sequences were obtained from peripheral blood. CDR3 amino acids: CSVASGGNTEAFF. In DNA, the CDR3 is TGCAGCGTTGCCTCGGGGGGGAACACTGAAGCTTTCTTT.